The sequence of this TCR beta chain was determined in a study of blood T cell repertoires in COVID-19. Study summary: Acute and convalescent COVID-19 samples came from the United States, Italy and Spain. T cells, B-cell-depleted T cells, or PBMCs supplied cDNA or gDNA.

This CDR3 comprises 15 residues. V lost 3 bases to trimming and J lost 4 bases, with 13 bases between them. CDR1 and CDR2 from the germline V gene are SGHRS and YFSETQ. Original processing methods: Reference gene primers were amplified, and this amplification served to estimate nucleated cell counts. TCRdb's table, derived via immunoSEQ multiplex PCR, lists solely in-frame clones and lacks some. That table supplies the V and J calls and clone size; D and trimming were determined from the DNA. The data hold 110,000 or so clones, with over 75% observed a single time. This chain joins TRBV5-1 and TRBJ1-4; a weak D match, TRBD1 (6 bases). This TCR was recovered from a man aged 50 or older with acute or convalescent COVID-19. The sequenced sample consisted of peripheral blood. CDR3 nucleotides: TGCGCCAGCAGCTCCGGACAGCGTCATAATGAAAAACTGTTTTTT. Encoded protein: CASSSGQRHNEKLFF.